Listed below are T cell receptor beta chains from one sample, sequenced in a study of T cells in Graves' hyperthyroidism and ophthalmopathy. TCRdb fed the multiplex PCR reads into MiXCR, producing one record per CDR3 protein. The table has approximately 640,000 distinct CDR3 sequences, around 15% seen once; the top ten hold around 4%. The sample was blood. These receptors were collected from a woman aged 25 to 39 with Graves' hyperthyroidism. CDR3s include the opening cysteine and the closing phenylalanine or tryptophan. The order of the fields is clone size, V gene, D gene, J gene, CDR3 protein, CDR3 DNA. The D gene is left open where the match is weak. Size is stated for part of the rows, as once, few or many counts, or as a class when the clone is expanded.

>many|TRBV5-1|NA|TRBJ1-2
CASSLETGLKGYTF
TGCGCCAGCAGCTTGGAGACAGGTCTTAAGGGCTACACCTTC
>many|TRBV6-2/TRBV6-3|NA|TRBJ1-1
CASSYSWNDNTEAFF
TGTGCCAGCAGTTACTCGTGGAATGATAACACTGAAGCTTTCTTT
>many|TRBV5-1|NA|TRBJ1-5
CASSLGPGHQPQHF
TGCGCCAGCAGCTTGGGACCCGGCCATCAGCCCCAGCATTTT
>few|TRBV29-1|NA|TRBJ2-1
CSVESSYNEQFF
TGCAGCGTTGAGAGCTCCTACAATGAGCAGTTCTTC
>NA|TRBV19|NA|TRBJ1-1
CASSIVSEAFF
TGTGCCAGTAGTATAGTATCTGAAGCTTTCTTT
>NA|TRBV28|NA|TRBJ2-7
CASSPDLGEQYF
TGTGCCAGCAGTCCTGACCTAGGCGAGCAGTACTTC
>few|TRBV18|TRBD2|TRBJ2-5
CASSPGAGEDGDQETQYF
TGTGCCAGCTCACCAGGAGCGGGAGAGGATGGGGACCAAGAGACCCAGTACTTC
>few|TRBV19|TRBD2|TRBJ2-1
CASSMGRTGTSGLNEQFF
TGTGCCAGTAGTATGGGCAGGACCGGGACTAGCGGGTTGAATGAGCAGTTCTTC
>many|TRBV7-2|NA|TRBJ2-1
CASSFRLALEQFF
TGTGCCAGCAGCTTCAGGCTAGCCCTAGAGCAGTTCTTC
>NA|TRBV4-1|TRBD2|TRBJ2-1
CASSPDHTSGVYNEQFF
TGCGCCAGCAGCCCGGACCACACTAGCGGTGTATACAATGAGCAGTTCTTC
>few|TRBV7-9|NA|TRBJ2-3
CASSQRDSWGGQYF
TGTGCCAGCAGCCAACGGGACTCCTGGGGCGGGCAGTATTTT
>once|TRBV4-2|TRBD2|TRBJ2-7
CASRGTSGKGFYEQYF
TGTGCCAGCAGGGGGACTAGCGGGAAAGGGTTCTACGAGCAGTACTTC
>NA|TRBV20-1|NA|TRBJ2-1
CSARESGRSNEQFF
TGCAGTGCTAGAGAAAGCGGGCGCTCCAATGAGCAGTTCTTC
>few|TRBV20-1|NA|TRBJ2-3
CSAPPGFSSTDTQYF
TGCAGTGCCCCCCCGGGCTTTTCTAGCACAGATACGCAGTATTTT
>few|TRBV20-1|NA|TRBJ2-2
CSAINRQANTGELFF
TGCAGTGCTATAAATCGGCAGGCTAACACCGGGGAGCTGTTTTTT